This is a list of T cell receptor beta chains from one sample in a study of regulatory T cells in long-lasting Graves disease. TCRdb passed the multiplex PCR reads through MiXCR, listing each CDR3 protein once. The sample carries 300,000 or so distinct CDR3 sequences, about 19% recorded once. The sample in question was peripheral blood mononuclear cells (PBMCs), obtained when the disease was refractory, from a patient treated with antithyroid drugs. These receptors were taken from a female donor with Graves disease. Each CDR3 is given with its conserved first and last residue. A D gene is named only where the DNA matches it firmly. Clone size is stated in some rows and not others, as once, few, many or a class when expanded.

d_call: .
clone_size: .
j_call: TRBJ1-5
v_call: TRBV7-9
cdr3_nt: TGTGCCAGCAGCTTTGTCGTAGGGCCAGGCAAAAATCAGCCCCAGCATTTT
cdr3_aa: CASSFVVGPGKNQPQHF

d_call: TRBD1
clone_size: many
j_call: TRBJ1-2
v_call: TRBV2
cdr3_nt: TGTGCCAGCAGTAGGGACAGAGGGGGCTACACCTTC
cdr3_aa: CASSRDRGGYTF

d_call: .
clone_size: .
j_call: TRBJ2-1
v_call: TRBV25-1
cdr3_nt: TGTGCCAGCAGTGAATACCCGGACAGACCCTACAATGAGCAGTTCTTC
cdr3_aa: CASSEYPDRPYNEQFF

d_call: .
clone_size: few
j_call: TRBJ1-6
v_call: TRBV11-3
cdr3_nt: TGTGCCAGCAGCCTGGACGGGTATAATTCACCCCTCCACTTT
cdr3_aa: CASSLDGYNSPLHF

d_call: .
clone_size: .
j_call: TRBJ2-1
v_call: TRBV28
cdr3_nt: TGTGCCAGCAGTTTACTCCAGACAAGGACGGCGGGGATACCTTACAATGAGCAGTTCTTC
cdr3_aa: CASSLLQTRTAGIPYNEQFF

d_call: .
clone_size: .
j_call: TRBJ2-7
v_call: TRBV27
cdr3_nt: TGTGCCAGCAGCGTAGCCGGCAGGGGCCCTTACGAGCAGTACTTC
cdr3_aa: CASSVAGRGPYEQYF

d_call: .
clone_size: few
j_call: TRBJ2-6
v_call: TRBV5-1
cdr3_nt: TGCGCCAGCAGCTTAGGGTTGCAGGGTTCTTTGGGGGCCAACGTCCTGACTTTC
cdr3_aa: CASSLGLQGSLGANVLTF

d_call: .
clone_size: .
j_call: TRBJ1-6
v_call: TRBV10-3
cdr3_nt: TGTGCCATCAGTGGACAGAATTCACCCCTCCACTTT
cdr3_aa: CAISGQNSPLHF

d_call: TRBD1
clone_size: many
j_call: TRBJ2-7
v_call: TRBV6-1
cdr3_nt: TGTGCCCCAAGCGGGACAGGGGACCACGAGCAGTACTTC
cdr3_aa: CAPSGTGDHEQYF

d_call: .
clone_size: few
j_call: TRBJ2-3
v_call: TRBV5-1
cdr3_nt: TGCGCCAGCGGGACACTAGGACCCACAGATACGCAGTATTTT
cdr3_aa: CASGTLGPTDTQYF